Sequencing of this T cell receptor (beta chain) was carried out in a study of T cell repertoires in cytomegalovirus infection. About the study: Indications of both CMV infection and matching HLA type were provided by public TCR beta signatures.

General observations from the study: There were HLA-C-restricted CMV-specific TCR beta clonotypes dominating the ex vivo response. The cumulative frequency of public TCR beta families identified carriers of CMV plus the relevant HLA.

This clonotype was seen many times. Its antigen is undetermined. TCRdb recomputed calls from the reads with MiXCR, one row per CDR3 protein. The top ten hold approximately 13% of the sample, which has hundreds of thousands of distinct CDR3 sequences, 31% seen once. This TCR came from a human donor in good health (CMV status not recorded). Some clones in this sample may be carry-over from other donors' samples. Sequencing was carried out using PBMCs.

CDR3 amino acids: CASSPPGTGELFF. The CDR3 DNA reads TGTGCCAGCAGCCCGCCCGGGACAGGGGAGCTGTTTTTT. The chain carries TRBV7-2 and TRBJ2-2; D is perhaps TRBD1 (6 bases). The CDR3 spans 13 residues. The germline V and J ends were trimmed by 5 bases and 8 bases, with 12 bases remaining between them. The germline V gene encodes CDR1 SGHTA and CDR2 FQGNSA.